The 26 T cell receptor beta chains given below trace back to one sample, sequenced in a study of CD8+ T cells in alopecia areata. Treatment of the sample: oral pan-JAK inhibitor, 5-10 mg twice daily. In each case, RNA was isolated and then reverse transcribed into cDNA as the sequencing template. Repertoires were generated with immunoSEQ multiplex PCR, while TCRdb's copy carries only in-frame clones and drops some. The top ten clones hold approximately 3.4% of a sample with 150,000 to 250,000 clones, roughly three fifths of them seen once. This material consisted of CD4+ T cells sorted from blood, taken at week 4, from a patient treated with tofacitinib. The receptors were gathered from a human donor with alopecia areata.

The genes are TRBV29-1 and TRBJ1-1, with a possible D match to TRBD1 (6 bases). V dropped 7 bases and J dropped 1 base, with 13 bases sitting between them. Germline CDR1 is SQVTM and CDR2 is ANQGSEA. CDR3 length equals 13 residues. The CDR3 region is CSAEQGANTEAFF. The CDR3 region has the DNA TGCAGCGCCGAACAGGGCGCGAACACTGAAGCTTTCTTT.

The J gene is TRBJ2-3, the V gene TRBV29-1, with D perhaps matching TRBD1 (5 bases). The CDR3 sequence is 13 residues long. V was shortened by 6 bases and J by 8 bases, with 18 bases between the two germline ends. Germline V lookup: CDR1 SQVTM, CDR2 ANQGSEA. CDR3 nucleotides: TGCAGCGTCGACAGCCAGTACGTAGGTACGCAGTATTTT. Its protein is CSVDSQYVGTQYF.

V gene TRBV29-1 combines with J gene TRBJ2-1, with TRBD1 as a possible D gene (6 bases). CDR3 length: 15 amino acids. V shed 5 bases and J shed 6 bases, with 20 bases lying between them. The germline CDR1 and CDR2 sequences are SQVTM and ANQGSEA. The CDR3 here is CSVNVDRWSGNEQFF. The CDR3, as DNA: TGCAGCGTTAATGTCGACAGGTGGTCAGGCAATGAGCAGTTCTTC.

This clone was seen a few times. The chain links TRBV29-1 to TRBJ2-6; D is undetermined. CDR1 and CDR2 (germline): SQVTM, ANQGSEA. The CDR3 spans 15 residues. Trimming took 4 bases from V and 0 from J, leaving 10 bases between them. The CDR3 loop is CSVGQSHSGANVLTF. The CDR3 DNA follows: TGCAGCGTTGGACAAAGCCACTCTGGGGCCAACGTCCTGACTTTC.

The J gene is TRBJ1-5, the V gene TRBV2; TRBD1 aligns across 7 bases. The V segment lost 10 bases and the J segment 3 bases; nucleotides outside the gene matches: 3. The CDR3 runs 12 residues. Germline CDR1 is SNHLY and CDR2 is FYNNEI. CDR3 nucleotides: TGTGCCACCGGGACAGCCAATCAGCCCCAGCATTTT. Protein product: CATGTANQPQHF. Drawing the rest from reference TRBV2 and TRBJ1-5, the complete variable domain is EPEVTQTPSHQVTQMGQEVILRCVPISNHLYFYWYRQILGQKVEFLVSFYNNEISEKSEIFDDQFSVERPDGSNFTLKIRSTKLEDSAMYFCATGTANQPQHFGDGTRLSIL.

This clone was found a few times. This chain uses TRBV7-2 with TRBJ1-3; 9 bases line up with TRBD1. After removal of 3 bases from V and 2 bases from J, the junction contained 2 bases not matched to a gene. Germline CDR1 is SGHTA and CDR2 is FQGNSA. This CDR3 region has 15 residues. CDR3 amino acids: CASSFTGGAGNTIYF. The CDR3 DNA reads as TGTGCCAGCAGCTTTACAGGGGGCGCTGGAAACACCATATATTTT.

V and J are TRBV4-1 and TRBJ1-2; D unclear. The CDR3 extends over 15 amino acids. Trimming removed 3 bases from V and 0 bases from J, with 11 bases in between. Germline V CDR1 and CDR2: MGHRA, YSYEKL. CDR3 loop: CASSQGPVTNYGYTF. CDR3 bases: TGCGCCAGCAGCCAGGGCCCTGTTACTAACTATGGCTACACCTTC.

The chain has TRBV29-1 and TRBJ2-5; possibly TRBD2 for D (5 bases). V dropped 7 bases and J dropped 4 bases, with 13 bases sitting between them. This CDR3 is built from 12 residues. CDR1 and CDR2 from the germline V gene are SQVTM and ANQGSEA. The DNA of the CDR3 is TGCAGCGGCCGGCGGCTAGCAGAGACCCAGTACTTC. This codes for CSGRRLAETQYF.

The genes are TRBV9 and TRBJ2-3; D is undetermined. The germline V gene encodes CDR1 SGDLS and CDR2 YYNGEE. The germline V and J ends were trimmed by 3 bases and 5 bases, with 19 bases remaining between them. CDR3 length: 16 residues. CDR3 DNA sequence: TGTGCCAGCAGCGCGAGCACCCTAACCCCCCTAGATACGCAGTATTTT. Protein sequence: CASSASTLTPLDTQYF.

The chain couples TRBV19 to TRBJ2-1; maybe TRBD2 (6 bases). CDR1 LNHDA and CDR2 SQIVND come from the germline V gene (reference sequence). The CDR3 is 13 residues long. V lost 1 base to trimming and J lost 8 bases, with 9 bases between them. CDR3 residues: CASSIAREDEQFF. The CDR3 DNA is TGTGCCAGTAGTATAGCCAGGGAGGATGAGCAGTTCTTC.

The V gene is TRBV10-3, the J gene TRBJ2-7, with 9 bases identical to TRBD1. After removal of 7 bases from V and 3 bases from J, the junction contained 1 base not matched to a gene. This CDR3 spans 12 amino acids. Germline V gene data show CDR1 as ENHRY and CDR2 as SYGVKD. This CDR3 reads CAIKGQGYEQYF. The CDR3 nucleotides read TGTGCCATCAAGGGACAGGGCTACGAGCAGTACTTC.

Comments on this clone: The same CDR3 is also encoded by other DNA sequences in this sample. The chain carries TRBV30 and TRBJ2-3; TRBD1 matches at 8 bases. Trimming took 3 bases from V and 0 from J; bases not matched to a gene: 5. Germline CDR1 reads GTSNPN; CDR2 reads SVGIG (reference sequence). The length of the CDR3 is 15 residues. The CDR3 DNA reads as TGTGCCTGGAGCCCCGGACAGGGCAGCACAGATACGCAGTATTTT. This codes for CAWSPGQGSTDTQYF.

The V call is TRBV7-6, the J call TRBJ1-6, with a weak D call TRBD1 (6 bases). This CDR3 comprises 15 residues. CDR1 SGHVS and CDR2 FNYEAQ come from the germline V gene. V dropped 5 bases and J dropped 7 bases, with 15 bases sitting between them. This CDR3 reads CASSIVPGANSPLHF. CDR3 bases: TGTGCCAGCAGCATAGTCCCAGGGGCGAATTCACCCCTCCACTTT.

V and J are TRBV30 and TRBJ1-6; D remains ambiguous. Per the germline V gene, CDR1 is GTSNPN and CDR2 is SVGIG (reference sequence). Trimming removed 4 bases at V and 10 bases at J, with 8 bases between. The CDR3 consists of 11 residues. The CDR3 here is CAWTLGSPLHF. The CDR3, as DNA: TGTGCCTGGACGCTAGGGTCACCCCTCCACTTT.

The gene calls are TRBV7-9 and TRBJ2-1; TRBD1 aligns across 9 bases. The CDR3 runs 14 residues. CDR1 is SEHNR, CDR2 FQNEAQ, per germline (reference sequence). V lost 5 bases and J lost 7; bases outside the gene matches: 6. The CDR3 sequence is CASSIQGALNEQFF. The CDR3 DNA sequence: TGTGCCAGCAGCATACAGGGGGCGCTGAATGAGCAGTTCTTC.

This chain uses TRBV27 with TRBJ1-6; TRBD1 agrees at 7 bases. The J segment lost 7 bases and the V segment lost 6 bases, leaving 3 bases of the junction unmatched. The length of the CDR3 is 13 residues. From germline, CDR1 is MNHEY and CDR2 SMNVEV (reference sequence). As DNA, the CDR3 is TGTGCCAGCAGGACAGGGCTGAATTCACCCCTCCACTTT. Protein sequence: CASRTGLNSPLHF.

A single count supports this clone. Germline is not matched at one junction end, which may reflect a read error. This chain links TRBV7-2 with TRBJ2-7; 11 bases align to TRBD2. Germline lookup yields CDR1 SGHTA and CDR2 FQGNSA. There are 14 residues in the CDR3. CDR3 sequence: CASSPPASGGPRAF. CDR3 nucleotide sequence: TGTGCCAGCAGCCCCCCCGCTAGCGGGGGGCCTCGTGCCTTC. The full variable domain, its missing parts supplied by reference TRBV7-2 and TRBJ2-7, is GAGVSQSPSNKVTEKGKDVELRCDPISGHTALYWYRQSLGQGLEFLIYFQGNSAPDKSGLPSDRFSAERTGGSVSTLTIQRTQQEDSAVYLCASSPPASGGPRAFGPGTRLTVT.

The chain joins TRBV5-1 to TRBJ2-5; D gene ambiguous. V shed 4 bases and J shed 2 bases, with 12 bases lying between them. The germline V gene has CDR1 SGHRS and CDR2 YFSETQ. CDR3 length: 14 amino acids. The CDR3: CASSTIGLQETQYF. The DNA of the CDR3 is TGCGCCAGCAGCACCATAGGGCTACAAGAGACCCAGTACTTC.

The CDR3 sequence: CAWSPTGPSIYGYTF. CDR3 bases: TGTGCCTGGAGCCCCACGGGACCGTCAATATACGGCTACACCTTC. The chain carries TRBV30 and TRBJ1-2; tentatively, D is TRBD1 (5 bases). The CDR3 is 15 residues long. Germline values: CDR1 GTSNPN, CDR2 SVGIG (reference sequence). V was pared by 3 bases and J by 8 bases, with 22 bases between. Full variable domain (outside the CDR3, taken from reference TRBV30 and TRBJ1-2): SQTIHQWPATLVQPVGSPLSLECTVEGTSNPNLYWYRQAAGRGLQLLFYSVGIGQISSEVPQNLSASRPQDRQFILSSKKLLLSDSGFYLCAWSPTGPSIYGYTFGSGTRLTVV.

As DNA, the CDR3 is TGTGCCAGCGGCCGGACAGTGCTTCCCTACGAGCAGTACTTC. Amino acid sequence: CASGRTVLPYEQYF. This chain joins TRBV27 and TRBJ2-7; a possible D gene is TRBD1 (6 bases). The CDR3 is made up of 14 amino acids. Germline V gene sequence: CDR1 MNHEY, CDR2 SMNVEV (reference sequence). V was cut by 8 bases and J by 2 bases, with 16 bases left in between.

CDR3 sequence: CAWSFGAEPLHF. DNA of the CDR3: TGTGCCTGGAGTTTCGGTGCGGAACCCCTCCACTTT. The chain has TRBV30 and TRBJ1-6; D unresolved. From germline, CDR1 is GTSNPN and CDR2 SVGIG (reference sequence). The CDR3 spans 12 residues. Trimming cost V 2 bases and J 12 bases, with 11 bases left between them.

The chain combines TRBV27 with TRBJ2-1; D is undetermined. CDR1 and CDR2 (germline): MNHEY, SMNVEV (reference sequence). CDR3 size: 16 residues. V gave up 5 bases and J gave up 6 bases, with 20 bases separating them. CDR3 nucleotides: TGTGCCAGCAGTCCCCAACCATTCCTAGGGCCCAATGAGCAGTTCTTC. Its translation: CASSPQPFLGPNEQFF.

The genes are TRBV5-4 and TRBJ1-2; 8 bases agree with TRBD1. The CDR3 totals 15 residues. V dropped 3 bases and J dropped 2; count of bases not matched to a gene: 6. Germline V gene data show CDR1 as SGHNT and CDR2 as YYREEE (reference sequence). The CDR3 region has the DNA TGTGCCAGCAGCTCCGGACAGGGCAGAAACTATGGCTACACCTTC. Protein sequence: CASSSGQGRNYGYTF.

CDR3 amino acids: CSVGQGIGLEVNGYTF. CDR3 in DNA: TGCAGCGTCGGACAGGGAATAGGGTTAGAAGTGAATGGCTACACCTTC. The rearrangement links TRBV29-1 to TRBJ1-2, with TRBD1 matching over 8 bases. V gave up 6 bases and J gave up 6 bases; unmatched junction bases: 18. This CDR3 is built from 16 residues. The germline V gene encodes CDR1 SQVTM and CDR2 ANQGSEA.

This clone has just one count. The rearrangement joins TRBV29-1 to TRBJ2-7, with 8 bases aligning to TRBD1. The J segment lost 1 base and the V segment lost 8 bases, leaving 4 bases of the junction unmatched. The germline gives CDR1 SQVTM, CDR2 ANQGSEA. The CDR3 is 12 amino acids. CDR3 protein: CSSRDRSYEQYF. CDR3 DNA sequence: TGCAGCTCCCGGGACAGGTCCTACGAGCAGTACTTC.

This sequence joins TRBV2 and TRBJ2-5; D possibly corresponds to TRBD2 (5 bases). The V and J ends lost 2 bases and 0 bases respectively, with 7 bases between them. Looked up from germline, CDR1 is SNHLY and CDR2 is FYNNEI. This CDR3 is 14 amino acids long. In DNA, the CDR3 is TGTGCCAGCAGTGAAATTAGCGACCAAGAGACCCAGTACTTC. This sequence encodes CASSEISDQETQYF. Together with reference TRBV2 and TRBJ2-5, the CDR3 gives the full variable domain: EPEVTQTPSHQVTQMGQEVILRCVPISNHLYFYWYRQILGQKVEFLVSFYNNEISEKSEIFDDQFSVERPDGSNFTLKIRSTKLEDSAMYFCASSEISDQETQYFGPGTRLLVL.